Included here is one T cell receptor (beta chain) sequence, with context. Its antigen remains undetermined. No qualities accompany the bases; no much larger clone lies one base away. This sample stems from a study of CD8 T cells in Susac syndrome (dated by TCRdb to the late 2010s). Context from the whole study: Among the Susac syndrome patients who were sequenced, clinically active disease was present in six and clinical remission was observed in roughly eight. At blood withdrawal, Susac syndrome patients were therapy-naive, treated with corticosteroids (with IVIg additionally given to some), or treated with IVIg alone. Whether CD8+ T cell activation and differentiation in Susac syndrome was antigen driven was tested using repertoire sequencing. Study-level results and caveats: The TCR sequencing and HLA analysis was acknowledged to have included a relatively small number of individuals. The CD4+ T cell repertoire of patients with Susac syndrome showed no detectable clonal expansion.

The CDR3 has 14 amino acids, counting the end cysteine and phenylalanine. This entry keeps only the CDR3 DNA: 42 bases, framed from base 1. The trim is 8 bases for V and 0 bases for J, with a gap of 11 bases between the germline ends. CDR1 SNHLY and CDR2 FYNNEI are derived from the germline V gene. Peripheral blood CD8+ and CD4+ T cells from healthy donors, Susac syndrome patients and multiple sclerosis patients were profiled by high-throughput TCR beta sequencing. Recently defined diagnostic criteria for definite or probable disease were met by the Susac syndrome patients. Bulk CD8+ and CD4+ T cells were purified magnetically by negative isolation, whereas CD8+ TEMRA cells were enriched by FACS. Blood was collected in EDTA tubes and processed within 24 hours, with PBMCs isolated through density gradient centrifugation. PBMCs intended for TCR sequencing were cryopreserved in liquid nitrogen and thawed later in a water bath at 37 degrees C. The sorted or isolated CD4+, CD8+ and CD8+ TEMRA cells reached a purity of at least 90%.

RNA was extracted using the RNeasy kit, and about 0.5 to 1 ug of the RNA was reverse transcribed with random hexamers. The immunoSEQ multiplex PCR assay, covering 54 Vbeta and 13 Jbeta segments, was used to amplify TCR beta CDR3 regions. PCR amplification bias was corrected by using a synthetic template baseline for primer optimization and computational correction. The authors' pipeline ran thus. Reads were annotated to V, D and J genes per IMGT and analyzed with immunoSEQ Analyzer, keeping only productive sequences. Clonality was calculated as one minus the Shannon entropy normalized by log2 of the number of productive unique sequences. For each patient and control, public and private clones were evaluated among the 100 most prevalent clones. A clone was defined as Susac-specific if it was absent from the healthy and MS cohorts, from around 960 published viral clones and from other ImmuneACCESS disease sequences. TCRdb cleaned the public reads at Q25 with fastp, built clones with MiXCR and kept in-frame beta chains. When rows share a CDR3 protein, they turn into one entry using the most common DNA and genes. The V and J calls were determined by TCRdb, not by the authors. This sample is represented by over 100,000 distinct CDR3 sequences; over 95% of them were singletons. Less than 0.15% of the sample lies in the top ten.

Sequencing used CD4+ T cells from PBMCs. The rearrangement combines TRBV2 with TRBJ2-1, with the D gene not confidently named. This TCR derives from a human donor with Susac syndrome. The CDR3: CASRRLSSYNEQFF. The DNA sequence is TGTGCCAGCCGACGGTTGAGCTCCTACAATGAGCAGTTCTTC.